The 10 T cell receptor beta chains below were found in one sample sequenced in a study of OX40 agonist ivuxolimab in advanced cancers. Sequencing was performed with immunoSEQ multiplex PCR; in TCRdb, only in-frame clones are kept and a portion is missing. The sample has just over 35,000 clones, 60% to 85% seen once. The source material was CD4+ or CD8+ T cells sorted from blood, sampled in a trial of the OX40 agonist ivuxolimab. These receptors came from an adult with an advanced solid tumor such as melanoma, head and neck, liver or kidney cancer.

This chain joins TRBV14 and TRBJ2-5; possibly TRBD1 or TRBD2 for D (5 bases each). Germline V gene lookup returns CDR1 SGHDN and CDR2 FVKESK. The V end was cut by 2 bases, the J end by 7 bases, with 20 bases between. The CDR3 sequence is 16 residues long. CDR3 sequence: CASSQTSGRLSGTQYF. The CDR3 nucleotides are TGTGCCAGCAGCCAAACGTCGGGACGTTTGAGTGGGACCCAGTACTTC.

V is TRBV19 and J is TRBJ2-5; D uncertain. The CDR3 is made up of 14 amino acids. Trimming left V 3 bases short and J 4 bases short, with 12 bases between. The germline CDR1 and CDR2 sequences are LNHDA and SQIVND (reference sequence). The CDR3 protein is CASSIGSSGETQYF. CDR3 in DNA: TGTGCCAGTAGTATCGGGTCTTCCGGAGAGACCCAGTACTTC.

The chain couples TRBV30 to TRBJ1-6, with a weak D call TRBD1 (6 bases). Between the trimmed V and J ends, which lost 4 bases and 6 bases, there was a span of 19 bases. This CDR3 contains 16 residues. Germline V gives CDR1 GTSNPN, CDR2 SVGIG (reference sequence). CDR3 sequence reads: CAWKGVIDRINSPLHF. In DNA, the CDR3 is TGTGCCTGGAAGGGGGTTATAGACAGGATTAATTCACCCCTCCACTTT.

The V and J genes are TRBV5-1 and TRBJ2-2, with 9 positions matching TRBD1. Germline values: CDR1 SGHRS, CDR2 YFSETQ. The CDR3 consists of 15 residues. With 5 bases clipped from V and 7 bases from J, the junction kept 9 bases outside the gene matches. The CDR3 region is CASRVRTGEFGELFF. CDR3 coding DNA: TGCGCCAGCAGAGTCAGGACAGGGGAATTCGGGGAGCTGTTTTTT.

J is TRBJ1-6 and V is TRBV6-6; D not resolved. The CDR3 covers 13 residues. V shed 4 bases and J shed 6 bases, with 7 bases lying between them. The germline V gene encodes CDR1 MNHNY and CDR2 SVGAGI (reference sequence). The DNA of the CDR3 is TGTGCCAGCAGTTGGGAAGTTAATTCACCCCTCCACTTT. Residues: CASSWEVNSPLHF.

The gene calls are TRBV30 and TRBJ2-2; TRBD1 agrees at 8 bases. The CDR3 length is 14 residues. Germline V gene sequence: CDR1 GTSNPN, CDR2 SVGIG (reference sequence). V lost 3 bases, J lost 5 bases, and 5 bases stayed unmatched. CDR3 bases: TGTGCCTGGAGGGCAGGGGGCTATACCGGGGAGCTGTTTTTT. Residues: CAWRAGGYTGELFF.

The genes are TRBV4-1 and TRBJ2-2, with D unresolved. Germline V gene sequence: CDR1 MGHRA, CDR2 YSYEKL. CDR3 length: 12 residues. V lost 3 bases, J lost 5 bases, and 4 bases lay in between. The CDR3 sequence is CASSHLTGELFF. The CDR3 coding sequence is TGCGCCAGCAGCCACCTGACCGGGGAGCTGTTTTTT.

The rearrangement joins TRBV4-3 to TRBJ1-2; D not resolved. CDR1 and CDR2 from the germline V gene are LGHNA and YSLEER. The CDR3 totals 15 residues. The ends were cut back, 1 base at V and 1 base at J, with 10 bases in the middle. Here the CDR3 DNA reads TGCGCCAGCAGCCAAGTTCGGACGGATAACTATGGCTACACCTTC. Translating it yields CASSQVRTDNYGYTF.

The rearrangement uses TRBV5-1 and TRBJ2-5; 8 nucleotides agree with TRBD2. J lost 4 bases, V lost 4 bases, and 12 bases had no gene match. Germline V gives CDR1 SGHRS, CDR2 YFSETQ. This CDR3 spans 16 amino acids. In DNA form, the CDR3 reads TGCGCCAGCAGCACGACTTTAGCGGGGAGGGGAGAGACCCAGTACTTC. This codes for CASSTTLAGRGETQYF.

V is TRBV20-1 and J is TRBJ1-4; 8 positions match TRBD1. The CDR3 extends over 11 amino acids. The germline gives CDR1 DFQATT, CDR2 SNEGSKA (reference sequence). The J segment lost 12 bases and the V segment lost 6 bases, leaving 6 bases of the junction unmatched. The CDR3 loop is CSAPDRGQLFF. The CDR3 region has the DNA TGCAGTGCACCAGACAGGGGTCAACTGTTTTTT.